These 5 T cell receptor beta chains share one sample of origin, sequenced in a study of cytomegalovirus exposure and HLA in healthy donors. It was with 60 Vbeta and 13 Jbeta primers that the PCR ran. Measured with immunoSEQ multiplex PCR; TCRdb has only the in-frame clones, and not every one. The data show roughly 170,000 clones, with almost 85% seen just once and under 5% held by the top ten. Sequencing was done on a sample of PBMCs. The receptors stem from a girl aged 10 to 17 in good health and CMV-seropositive.

The CDR3, as DNA: TGCGCCAGCAGCTTGACGGGACAGGGGGCTGGACAGCCCCAGCATTTT. It is translated as CASSLTGQGAGQPQHF. The chain links TRBV5-1 to TRBJ1-5, with 12 bases fitting TRBD1. The V gene end was trimmed by 1 base and the J gene end by 7 bases; junction bases not matched to a gene: 6. The CDR3 is made up of 16 amino acids. Germline CDR1 and CDR2: SGHRS and YFSETQ.

The chain joins TRBV19 to TRBJ1-2, with a weak D call TRBD1 (6 bases). The CDR3 has 14 residues. The germline gives CDR1 LNHDA, CDR2 SQIVND (reference sequence). V lost 3 bases and J lost 4, with 12 bases in between. The chain's CDR3 is CASSIRGELYGYTF. Here the CDR3 DNA reads TGTGCCAGTAGTATCAGGGGCGAACTCTATGGCTACACCTTC. Full variable domain (rest looked up from reference TRBV19 and TRBJ1-2): DGGITQSPKYLFRKEGQNVTLSCEQNLNHDAMYWYRQDPGQGLRLIYYSQIVNDFQKGDIAEGYSVSREKKESFPLTVTSAQKNPTAFYLCASSIRGELYGYTFGSGTRLTVV.

The CDR3 reads CASSSVRNPEAFF. The CDR3 coding sequence is TGTGCCAGCAGCTCGGTACGTAACCCTGAAGCTTTCTTT. The rearrangement uses TRBV11-3 and TRBJ1-1; unclear D gene. Germline V gene data show CDR1 as SGHNT and CDR2 as YENEEA. V was trimmed by 4 bases and J by 6 bases, leaving 12 bases between them. CDR3 length: 13 residues.

This clone came up once. The chain employs TRBV6-6 and TRBJ1-4, with TRBD1 as a possible D gene (5 bases). Germline V gives CDR1 MNHNY, CDR2 SVGAGI (reference sequence). The CDR3 sequence is 14 residues long. With 5 bases removed from V and 8 bases from J, the gap between germline ends came to 15 bases. CDR3: CASSPGFVTEKLFF. For the CDR3, the DNA is TGTGCCAGCAGTCCAGGGTTCGTTACGGAAAAACTGTTTTTT.

This clone has only a few counts. The chain combines TRBV19 with TRBJ1-1, with D unresolved. This CDR3 region has 15 residues. CDR1 is LNHDA and CDR2 is SQIVND in the germline V gene (reference sequence). Trimming cost V 6 bases and J 2 bases, with 16 bases left between them. The DNA for the CDR3 is TGTGCCAGTAGGCCCAGGTCGTTCGAAAACACTGAAGCTTTCTTT. Its protein product is CASRPRSFENTEAFF.